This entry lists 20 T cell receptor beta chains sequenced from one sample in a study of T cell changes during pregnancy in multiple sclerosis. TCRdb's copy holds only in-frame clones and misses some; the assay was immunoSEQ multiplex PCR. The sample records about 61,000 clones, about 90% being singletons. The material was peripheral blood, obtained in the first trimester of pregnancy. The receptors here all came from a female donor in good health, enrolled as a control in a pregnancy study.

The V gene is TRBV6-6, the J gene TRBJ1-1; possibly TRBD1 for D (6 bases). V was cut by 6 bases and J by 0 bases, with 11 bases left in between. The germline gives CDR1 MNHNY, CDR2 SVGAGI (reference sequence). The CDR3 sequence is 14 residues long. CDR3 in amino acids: CASRRTDMNTEAFF. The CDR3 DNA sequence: TGTGCCAGCAGGCGGACAGATATGAACACTGAAGCTTTCTTT.

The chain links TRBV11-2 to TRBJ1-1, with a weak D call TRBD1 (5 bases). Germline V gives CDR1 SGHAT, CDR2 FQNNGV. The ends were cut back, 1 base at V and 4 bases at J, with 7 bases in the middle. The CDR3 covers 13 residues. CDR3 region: CASSLVQGTEAFF. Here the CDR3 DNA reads TGTGCCAGCAGCTTAGTCCAGGGCACTGAAGCTTTCTTT.

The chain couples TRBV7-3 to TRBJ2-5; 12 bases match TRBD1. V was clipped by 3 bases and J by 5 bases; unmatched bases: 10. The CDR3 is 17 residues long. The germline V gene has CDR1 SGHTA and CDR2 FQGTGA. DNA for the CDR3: TGTGCCAGCAGCTTCCAGATCGGGACAGGGGGCAGGGAGACCCAGTACTTC. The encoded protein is CASSFQIGTGGRETQYF.

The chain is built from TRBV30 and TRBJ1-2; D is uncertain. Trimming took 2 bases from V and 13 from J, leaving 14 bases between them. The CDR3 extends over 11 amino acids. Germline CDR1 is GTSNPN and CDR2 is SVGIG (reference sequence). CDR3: CAWSSGVSLTF. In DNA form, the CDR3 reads TGTGCCTGGAGTAGCGGGGTTAGTCTCACCTTC. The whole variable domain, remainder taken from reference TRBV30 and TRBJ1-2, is SQTIHQWPATLVQPVGSPLSLECTVEGTSNPNLYWYRQAAGRGLQLLFYSVGIGQISSEVPQNLSASRPQDRQFILSSKKLLLSDSGFYLCAWSSGVSLTFGSGTRLTVV.

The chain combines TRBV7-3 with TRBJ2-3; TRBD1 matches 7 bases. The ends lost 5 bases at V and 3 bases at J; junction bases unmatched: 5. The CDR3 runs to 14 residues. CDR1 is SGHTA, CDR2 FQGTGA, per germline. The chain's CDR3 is CASSMHRGTDTQYF. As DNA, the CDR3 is TGTGCCAGCAGCATGCACAGGGGTACAGATACGCAGTATTTT.

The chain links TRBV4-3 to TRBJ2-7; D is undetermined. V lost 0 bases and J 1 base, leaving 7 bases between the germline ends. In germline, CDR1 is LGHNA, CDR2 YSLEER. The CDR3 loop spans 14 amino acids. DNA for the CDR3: TGCGCCAGCAGCCAAGATGGTACATCCTACGAGCAGTACTTC. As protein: CASSQDGTSYEQYF.

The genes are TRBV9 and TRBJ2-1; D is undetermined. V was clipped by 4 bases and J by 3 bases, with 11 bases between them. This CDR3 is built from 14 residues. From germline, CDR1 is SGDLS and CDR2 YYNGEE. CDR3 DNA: TGTGCCAGCAGCCCCAGTGACAACTACAATGAGCAGTTCTTC. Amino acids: CASSPSDNYNEQFF.

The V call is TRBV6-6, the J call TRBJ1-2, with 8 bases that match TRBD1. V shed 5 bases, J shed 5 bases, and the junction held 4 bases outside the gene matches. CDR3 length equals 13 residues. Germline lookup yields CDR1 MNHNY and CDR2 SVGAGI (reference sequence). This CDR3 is CASSEDRAYGYTF. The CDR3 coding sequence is TGTGCCAGCAGTGAGGACAGGGCATATGGCTACACCTTC.

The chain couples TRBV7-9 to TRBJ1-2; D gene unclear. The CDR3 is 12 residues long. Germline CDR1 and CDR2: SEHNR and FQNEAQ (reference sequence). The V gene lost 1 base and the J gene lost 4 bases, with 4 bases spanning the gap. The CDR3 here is CASSLDSYGYTF. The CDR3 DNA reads TGTGCCAGCAGCTTAGACAGCTATGGCTACACCTTC.

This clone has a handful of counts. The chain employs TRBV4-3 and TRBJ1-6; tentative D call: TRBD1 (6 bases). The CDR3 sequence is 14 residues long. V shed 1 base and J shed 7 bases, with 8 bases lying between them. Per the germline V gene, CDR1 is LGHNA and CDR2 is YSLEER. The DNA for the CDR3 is TGCGCCAGCAGCCAAGGGGACACAAATTCACCCCTCCACTTT. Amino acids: CASSQGDTNSPLHF.

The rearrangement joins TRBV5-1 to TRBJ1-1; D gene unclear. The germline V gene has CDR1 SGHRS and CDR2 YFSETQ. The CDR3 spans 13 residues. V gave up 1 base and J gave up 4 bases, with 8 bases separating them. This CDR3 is CASSLPSSTEAFF. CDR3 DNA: TGCGCCAGCAGCTTGCCTTCGAGCACTGAAGCTTTCTTT.

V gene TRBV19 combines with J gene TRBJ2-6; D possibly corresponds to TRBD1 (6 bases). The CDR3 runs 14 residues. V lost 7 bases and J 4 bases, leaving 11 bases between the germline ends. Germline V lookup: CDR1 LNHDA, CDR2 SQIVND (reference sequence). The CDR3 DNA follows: TGTGCCAGTAAACAGGGTTCCGGGGCCAACGTCCTGACTTTC. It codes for CASKQGSGANVLTF.

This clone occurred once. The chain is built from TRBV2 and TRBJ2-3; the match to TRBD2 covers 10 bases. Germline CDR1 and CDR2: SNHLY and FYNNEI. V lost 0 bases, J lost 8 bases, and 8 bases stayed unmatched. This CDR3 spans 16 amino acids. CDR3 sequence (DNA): TGTGCCAGCAGTGAAGCGTTCGCTAGCGGGGGCGGTACGCAGTATTTT. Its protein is CASSEAFASGGGTQYF.

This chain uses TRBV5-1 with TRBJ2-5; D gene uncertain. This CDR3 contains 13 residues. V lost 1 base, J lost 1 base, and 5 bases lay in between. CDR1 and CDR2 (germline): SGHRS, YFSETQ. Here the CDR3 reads CASSLNFQETQYF. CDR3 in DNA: TGCGCCAGCAGCTTGAACTTCCAAGAGACCCAGTACTTC.

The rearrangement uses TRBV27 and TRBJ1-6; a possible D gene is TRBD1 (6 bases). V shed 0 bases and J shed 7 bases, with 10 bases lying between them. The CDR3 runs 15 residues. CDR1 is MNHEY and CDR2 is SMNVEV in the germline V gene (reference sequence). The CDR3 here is CASSLSGGANSPLHF. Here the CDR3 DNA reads TGTGCCAGCAGTTTATCGGGGGGGGCAAATTCACCCCTCCACTTT.

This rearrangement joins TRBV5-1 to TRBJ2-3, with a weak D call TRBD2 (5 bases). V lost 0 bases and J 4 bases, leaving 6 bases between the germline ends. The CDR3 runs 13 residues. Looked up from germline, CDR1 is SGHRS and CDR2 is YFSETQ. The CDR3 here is CASSLAGSDTQYF. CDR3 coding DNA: TGCGCCAGCAGCTTGGCGGGGTCAGATACGCAGTATTTT.

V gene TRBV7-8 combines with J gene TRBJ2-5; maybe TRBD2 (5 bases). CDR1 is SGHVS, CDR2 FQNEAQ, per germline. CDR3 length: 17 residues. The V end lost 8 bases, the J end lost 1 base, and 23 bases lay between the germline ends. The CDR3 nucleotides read TGTGCCAGCGGACCTCAAGCGGCCGTCCGAAGCCAAGAGACCCAGTACTTC. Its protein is CASGPQAAVRSQETQYF.

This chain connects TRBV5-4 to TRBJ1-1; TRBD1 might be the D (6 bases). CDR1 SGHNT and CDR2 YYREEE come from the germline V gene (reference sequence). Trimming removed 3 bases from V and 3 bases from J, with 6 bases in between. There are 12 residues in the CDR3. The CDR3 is CASSSGDTEAFF. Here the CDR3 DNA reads TGTGCCAGCAGCTCAGGGGACACTGAAGCTTTCTTT. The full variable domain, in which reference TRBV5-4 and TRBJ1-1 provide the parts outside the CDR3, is ETGVTQSPTHLIKTRGQQVTLRCSSQSGHNTVSWYQQALGQGPQFIFQYYREEENGRGNFPPRFSGLQFPNYSSELNVNALELDDSALYLCASSSGDTEAFFGQGTRLTVV.

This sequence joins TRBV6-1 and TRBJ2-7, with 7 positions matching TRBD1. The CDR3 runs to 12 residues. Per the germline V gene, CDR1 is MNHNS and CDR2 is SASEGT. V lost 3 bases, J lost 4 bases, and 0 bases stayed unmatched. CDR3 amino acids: CASSDRGYEQYF. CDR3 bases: TGTGCCAGCAGTGACAGGGGGTACGAGCAGTACTTC.

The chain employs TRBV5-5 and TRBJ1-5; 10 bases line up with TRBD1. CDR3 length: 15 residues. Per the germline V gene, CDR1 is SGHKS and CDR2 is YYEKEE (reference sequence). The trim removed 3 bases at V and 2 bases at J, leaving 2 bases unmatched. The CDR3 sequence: CASSSGTGGNQPQHF. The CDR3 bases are TGTGCCAGCAGCTCCGGGACAGGGGGCAATCAGCCCCAGCATTTT.